Listed here is a single TCR beta chain. Its antigen is as yet unknown. The data were taken from a study of cytomegalovirus exposure and HLA in healthy donors. Study-level results: Across HLA loci, a later analysis found differing TCR association rates, with DRB1 most and HLA-C fewest. The study listed approximately 170 cytomegalovirus-associated TCR beta chains. The study dropped some indistinguishable V segments, TRBV6-2 and TRBV6-3 among them.

Researchers ran the PCR with 60 Vbeta and 13 Jbeta primers. Produced via immunoSEQ multiplex PCR; TCRdb's table is partial and in-frame only. This sample has 100,000 to 150,000 clones, with 75% to 85% found just once. This CDR3 has 16 residues. The V and J ends lost 1 base and 15 bases respectively, with 26 bases between them. CDR1 is SGDLS, CDR2 YYNGEE, per germline. The TCR sequence derives from a woman aged 40 to 50 in good health and CMV-seropositive. J is TRBJ2-1 and V is TRBV9; D uncertain. The material sequenced was PBMCs. The CDR3 sequence: CASSVTSTPEQSVSFF. The CDR3 DNA follows: TGTGCCAGCAGCGTAACATCCACTCCCGAACAGAGTGTTTCGTTCTTC.